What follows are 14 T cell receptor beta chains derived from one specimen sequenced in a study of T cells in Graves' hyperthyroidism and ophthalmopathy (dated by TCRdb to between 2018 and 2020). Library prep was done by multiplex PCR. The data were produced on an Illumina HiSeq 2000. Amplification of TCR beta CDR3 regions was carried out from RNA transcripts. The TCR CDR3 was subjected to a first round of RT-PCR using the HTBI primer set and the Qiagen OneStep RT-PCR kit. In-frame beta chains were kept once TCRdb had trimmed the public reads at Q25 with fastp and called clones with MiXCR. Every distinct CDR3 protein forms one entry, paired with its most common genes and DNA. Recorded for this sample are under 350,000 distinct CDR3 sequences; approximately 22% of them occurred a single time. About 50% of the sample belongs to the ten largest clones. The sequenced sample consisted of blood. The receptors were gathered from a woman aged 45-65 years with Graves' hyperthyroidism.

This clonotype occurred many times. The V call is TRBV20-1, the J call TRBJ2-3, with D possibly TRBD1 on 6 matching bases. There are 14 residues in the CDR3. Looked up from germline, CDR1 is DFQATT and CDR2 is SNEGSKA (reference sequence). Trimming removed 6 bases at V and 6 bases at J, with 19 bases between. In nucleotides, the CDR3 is TGCAGTGCAGGGGGTGGGGCGGCGATCGATACGCAGTATTTT. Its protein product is CSAGGGAAIDTQYF.

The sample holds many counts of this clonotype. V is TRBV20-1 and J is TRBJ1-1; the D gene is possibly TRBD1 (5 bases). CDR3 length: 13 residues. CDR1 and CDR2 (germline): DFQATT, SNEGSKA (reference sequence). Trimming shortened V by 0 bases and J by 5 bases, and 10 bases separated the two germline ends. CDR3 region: CSAREGRFTEAFF. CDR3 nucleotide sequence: TGCAGTGCTAGAGAGGGACGTTTTACTGAAGCTTTCTTT.

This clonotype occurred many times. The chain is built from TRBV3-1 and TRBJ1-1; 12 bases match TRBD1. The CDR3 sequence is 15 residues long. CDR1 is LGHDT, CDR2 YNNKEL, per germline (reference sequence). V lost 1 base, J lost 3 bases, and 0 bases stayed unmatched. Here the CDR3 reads CASSQGDRGHTEAFF. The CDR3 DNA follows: TGTGCCAGCAGCCAAGGGGACAGGGGGCACACTGAAGCTTTCTTT.

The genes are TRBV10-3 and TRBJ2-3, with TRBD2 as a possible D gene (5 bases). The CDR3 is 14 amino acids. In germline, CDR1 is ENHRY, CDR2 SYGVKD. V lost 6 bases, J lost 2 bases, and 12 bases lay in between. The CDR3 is CAIRDGLFTDTQYF. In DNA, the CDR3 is TGTGCCATCAGGGACGGACTTTTCACAGATACGCAGTATTTT.

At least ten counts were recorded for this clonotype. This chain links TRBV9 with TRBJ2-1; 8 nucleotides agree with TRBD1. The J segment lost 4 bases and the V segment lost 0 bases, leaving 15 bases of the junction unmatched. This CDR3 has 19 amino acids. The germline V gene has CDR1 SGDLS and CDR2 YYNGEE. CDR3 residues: CASSVAPANDRGGYNEQFF. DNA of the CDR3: TGTGCCAGCAGCGTAGCTCCCGCAAACGACAGGGGTGGGTACAATGAGCAGTTCTTC.

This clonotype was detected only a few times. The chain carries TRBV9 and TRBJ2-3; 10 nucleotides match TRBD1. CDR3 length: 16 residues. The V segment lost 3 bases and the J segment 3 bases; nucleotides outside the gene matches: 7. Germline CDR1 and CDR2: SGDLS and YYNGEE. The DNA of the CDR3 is TGTGCCAGCAGCGCCGGGACAGGGGCAGATACAGATACGCAGTATTTT. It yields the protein CASSAGTGADTDTQYF.

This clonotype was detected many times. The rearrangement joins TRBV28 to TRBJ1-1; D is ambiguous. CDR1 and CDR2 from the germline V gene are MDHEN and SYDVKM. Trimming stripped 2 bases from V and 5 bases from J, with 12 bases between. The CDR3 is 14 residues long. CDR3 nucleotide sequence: TGTGCCAGCAGTTTAGCCCCGAAGGGAACTGAAGCTTTCTTT. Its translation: CASSLAPKGTEAFF.

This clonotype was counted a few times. The CDR3 DNA reads TGTGCCAGCCTGGACAGTTGGAACACTGAAGCTTTCTTT. The encoded protein is CASLDSWNTEAFF. The chain is built from TRBV19 and TRBJ1-1; a weak D match, TRBD1 (6 bases). There are 13 residues in the CDR3. Germline V lookup: CDR1 LNHDA, CDR2 SQIVND (reference sequence). Trimming took 9 bases from V and 1 from J, leaving 12 bases between them.

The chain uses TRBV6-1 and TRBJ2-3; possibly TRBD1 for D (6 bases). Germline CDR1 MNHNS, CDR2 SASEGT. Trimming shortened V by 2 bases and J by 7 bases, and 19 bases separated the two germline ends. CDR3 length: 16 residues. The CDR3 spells CASSELGTPTPYTQYF. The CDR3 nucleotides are TGTGCCAGCAGTGAACTAGGGACACCGACCCCTTATACGCAGTATTTT.

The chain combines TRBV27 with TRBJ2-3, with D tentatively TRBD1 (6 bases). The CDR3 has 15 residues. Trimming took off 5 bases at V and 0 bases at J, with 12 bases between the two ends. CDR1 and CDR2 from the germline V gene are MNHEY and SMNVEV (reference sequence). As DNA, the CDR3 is TGTGCCAGCAGTACCTACAGGGCCAGCACAGATACGCAGTATTTT. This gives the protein CASSTYRASTDTQYF.

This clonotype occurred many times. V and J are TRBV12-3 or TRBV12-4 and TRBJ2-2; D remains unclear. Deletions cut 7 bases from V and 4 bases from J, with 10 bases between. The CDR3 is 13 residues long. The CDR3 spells CASNSGSTGELFF. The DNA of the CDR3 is TGTGCCAGCAATTCGGGCAGCACCGGGGAGCTGTTTTTT.

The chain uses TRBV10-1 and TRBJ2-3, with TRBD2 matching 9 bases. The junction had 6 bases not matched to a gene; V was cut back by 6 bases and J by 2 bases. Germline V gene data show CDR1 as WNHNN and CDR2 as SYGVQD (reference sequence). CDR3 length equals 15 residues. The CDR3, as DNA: TGCGCCAGCAGAGCGTCTAGCGGGATCACAGATACGCAGTATTTT. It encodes CASRASSGITDTQYF.

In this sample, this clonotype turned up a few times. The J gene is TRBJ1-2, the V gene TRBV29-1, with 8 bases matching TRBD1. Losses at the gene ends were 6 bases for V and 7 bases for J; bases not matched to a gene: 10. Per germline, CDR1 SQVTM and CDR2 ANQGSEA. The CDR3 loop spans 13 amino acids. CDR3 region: CSVDAGQGVGYTF. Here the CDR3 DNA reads TGCAGCGTGGACGCCGGACAGGGAGTTGGCTACACCTTC.

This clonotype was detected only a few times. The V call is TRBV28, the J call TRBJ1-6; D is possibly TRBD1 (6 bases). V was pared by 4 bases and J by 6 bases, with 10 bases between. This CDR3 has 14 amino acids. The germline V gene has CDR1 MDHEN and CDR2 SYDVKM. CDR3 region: CASSYGGSNSPLHF. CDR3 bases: TGTGCCAGCAGTTACGGGGGCAGTAATTCACCCCTCCACTTT.